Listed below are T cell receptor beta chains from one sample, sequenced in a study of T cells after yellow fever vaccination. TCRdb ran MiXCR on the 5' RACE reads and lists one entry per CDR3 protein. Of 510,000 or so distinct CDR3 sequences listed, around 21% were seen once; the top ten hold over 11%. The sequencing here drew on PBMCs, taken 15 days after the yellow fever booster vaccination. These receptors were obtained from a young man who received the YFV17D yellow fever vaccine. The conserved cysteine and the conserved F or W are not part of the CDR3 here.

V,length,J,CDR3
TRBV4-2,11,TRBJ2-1,ASSQGPGHEQF
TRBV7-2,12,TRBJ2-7,ASSSLTGNYEQY
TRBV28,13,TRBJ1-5,ASSPLGGSNQPQH
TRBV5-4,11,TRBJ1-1,ASSSGENTEAF
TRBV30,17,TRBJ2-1,AWTGTSGTTSGSYNEQF
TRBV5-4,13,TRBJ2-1,ASSLGLAPDNEQF
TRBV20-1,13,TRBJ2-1,SARVVSGGYNEQF
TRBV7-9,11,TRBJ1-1,ATQVDSNTEAF
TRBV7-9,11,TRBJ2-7,ASSFTGSHEQY
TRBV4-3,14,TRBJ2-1,ASSTPGLAGRNEQF
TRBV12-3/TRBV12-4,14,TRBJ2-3,ASSRKFGSPTDTQY
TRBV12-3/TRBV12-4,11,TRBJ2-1,ASTSGTSNEQF
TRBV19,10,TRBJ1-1,ASSEIYTEAF